These 15 T cell receptor beta chains originate from one sample sequenced in a study of human T cells and chemical hapten exposure. TCRdb recomputed calls from the RACE reads with MiXCR, one row per CDR3 protein. The sample shows 80,000 to 100,000 distinct CDR3 sequences, less than 35% of them seen only once. Described time point: patch test 3, about 24 weeks after DPC sensitization. Treatment in this sample: therapeutic diphenylcyclopropenone sensitization with weekly scalp DPC. This material consisted of whole blood, taken in connection with sensitization to the hapten diphenylcyclopropenone (DPC). These receptors all stem from a middle-aged man with alopecia areata. Some clones in this sample may be carry-over from other donors' samples.

The gene calls are TRBV20-1 and TRBJ2-1; 10 nucleotides agree with TRBD2. From germline, CDR1 is DFQATT and CDR2 SNEGSKA (reference sequence). The junction had 5 bases not matched to a gene; V was cut back by 4 bases and J by 2 bases. The CDR3 is made up of 15 amino acids. CDR3 coding DNA: TGCAGTGCTATGGTAGCGGGAGGCGCCTACAATGAGCAGTTCTTC. Protein: CSAMVAGGAYNEQFF.

The chain is built from TRBV10-3 and TRBJ2-1, with D perhaps TRBD1 or TRBD2 (5 bases each). Germline CDR1 and CDR2: ENHRY and SYGVKD. V lost 9 bases, J lost 9 bases, and 21 bases lay in between. The CDR3 totals 14 residues. This CDR3 reads CAMRAGSNGGEQFF. The CDR3 bases are TGTGCCATGAGGGCCGGCAGCAATGGGGGTGAGCAGTTCTTC.

The chain links TRBV28 to TRBJ2-5; either TRBD1 or TRBD2 may supply D (6 bases each). The V end was cut by 5 bases, the J end by 4 bases, with 17 bases between. CDR1 MDHEN and CDR2 SYDVKM come from the germline V gene. The CDR3 spans 15 residues. The CDR3 DNA reads TGTGCCAGCAGTACCAAACCCCGGGGGCGAGAGACCCAGTACTTC. This gives the protein CASSTKPRGRETQYF.

The table lists this clonotype with a few counts. The chain links TRBV5-6 to TRBJ2-1; possibly TRBD1 for D (5 bases). Germline loops: CDR1 SGHDT, CDR2 YYEEEE. Trimming stripped 3 bases from V and 1 base from J, with 8 bases between. The CDR3 extends over 14 amino acids. The CDR3 loop reads CASSSWTSYNEQFF. CDR3 bases: TGTGCCAGCAGCTCCTGGACATCCTACAATGAGCAGTTCTTC. The full variable domain, with the rest looked up from reference TRBV5-6 and TRBJ2-1, is DAGVTQSPTHLIKTRGQQVTLRCSPKSGHDTVSWYQQALGQGPQFIFQYYEEEERQRGNFPDRFSGHQFPNYSSELNVNALLLGDSALYLCASSSWTSYNEQFFGPGTRLTVL.

This clonotype has a handful of counts. V is TRBV20-1 and J is TRBJ2-1, with 11 bases aligning to TRBD1. Germline CDR1 and CDR2: DFQATT and SNEGSKA (reference sequence). This CDR3 is 15 amino acids long. After removal of 6 bases from V and 7 bases from J, the junction contained 11 bases not matched to a gene. The CDR3 region has the DNA TGCAGTGCAACCGGACAGGGGGCGTTGGTAAATGAGCAGTTCTTC. It codes for CSATGQGALVNEQFF.

This clonotype has a handful of counts. The J gene is TRBJ2-7, the V gene TRBV11-1; tentative D call: TRBD2 (6 bases). The V gene lost 0 bases and the J gene lost 4 bases, with 16 bases spanning the gap. The CDR3 runs 16 residues. The germline V gene encodes CDR1 SGHAT and CDR2 FQDESV (reference sequence). The CDR3 DNA follows: TGTGCCAGCAGCTTAGCTGGATTCGGGAGAAAATACGAGCAGTACTTC. Its translation is CASSLAGFGRKYEQYF.

This clonotype was picked up a small number of times. V and J are TRBV4-1 and TRBJ2-7; a possible D gene is TRBD2 (6 bases). Germline V gene lookup returns CDR1 MGHRA and CDR2 YSYEKL. V shed 1 base and J shed 13 bases, with 17 bases lying between them. The CDR3 is 13 residues long. The CDR3 DNA reads TGCGCCAGCAGCCAAGGCATCTCGACTAGTCTCTACTTC. It translates to CASSQGISTSLYF.

V gene TRBV7-2 combines with J gene TRBJ1-5, with D perhaps TRBD1 (6 bases). The CDR3 spans 15 residues. Germline V CDR1 and CDR2: SGHTA, FQGNSA. The V and J ends lost 2 bases and 0 bases respectively, with 8 bases between them. CDR3 sequence: CASSLNRDSNQPQHF. The CDR3 region has the DNA TGTGCCAGCAGCTTAAACAGGGATAGCAATCAGCCCCAGCATTTT.

The V and J genes are TRBV20-1 and TRBJ2-7; TRBD1 matches 10 bases. Losses at the gene ends were 0 bases for V and 6 bases for J; bases not matched to a gene: 5. This CDR3 spans 14 amino acids. The germline V gene has CDR1 DFQATT and CDR2 SNEGSKA (reference sequence). The CDR3 here is CSARDRQGAGEQYF. In nucleotides, the CDR3 is TGCAGTGCTAGAGATCGACAGGGGGCTGGCGAGCAGTACTTC.

This clonotype was counted only a few times. The rearrangement links TRBV7-2 to TRBJ2-1, with D perhaps TRBD2 (6 bases). CDR3 length: 15 amino acids. CDR1 is SGHTA and CDR2 is FQGNSA in the germline V gene. V lost 4 bases, J lost 7 bases, and 17 bases lay in between. The CDR3 DNA sequence: TGTGCCAGCAGCTCTTACGGGACTCATGGGAATGAGCAGTTCTTC. Translation: CASSSYGTHGNEQFF.

The chain is built from TRBV5-1 and TRBJ2-5; the D gene is possibly TRBD1 (5 bases). This CDR3 is built from 14 residues. V was cut by 0 bases and J by 7 bases, with 13 bases left in between. Germline CDR1 reads SGHRS; CDR2 reads YFSETQ. The CDR3 loop is CASSLVGHTGTQYF. Here the CDR3 DNA reads TGCGCCAGCAGCTTGGTGGGGCACACGGGGACCCAGTACTTC.

This clonotype was seen a few times. The gene calls are TRBV20-1 and TRBJ2-3, with D tentatively TRBD2 (6 bases). The CDR3 runs to 14 residues. Germline V gene lookup returns CDR1 DFQATT and CDR2 SNEGSKA (reference sequence). Between the trimmed V and J ends, which lost 3 bases and 3 bases, there was a span of 13 bases. The chain's CDR3 is CSASLGSRTDTQYF. The CDR3 coding sequence is TGCAGTGCTAGCCTCGGGAGCAGAACAGATACGCAGTATTTT.

The V and J genes are TRBV25-1 and TRBJ2-7; D call uncertain. There are 16 residues in the CDR3. Trimming cost V 1 base and J 2 bases, with 15 bases left between them. Per germline, CDR1 MGHDK and CDR2 SYGVNS. The CDR3, as DNA: TGTGCCAGCAGTGAATCTTTTTTAGTCGGTACCTACGAGCAGTACTTC. It specifies CASSESFLVGTYEQYF.

The rearrangement links TRBV20-1 to TRBJ2-5; D is perhaps TRBD2 (7 bases). The V end lost 4 bases, the J end lost 4 bases, and 10 bases lay between the germline ends. The CDR3 totals 12 residues. In germline, CDR1 is DFQATT, CDR2 SNEGSKA (reference sequence). This CDR3 is CSATRGAETQYF. Here the CDR3 DNA reads TGCAGTGCTACTCGGGGGGCAGAGACCCAGTACTTC.

The chain combines TRBV20-1 with TRBJ2-7; maybe TRBD1 (6 bases). The V and J ends lost 4 bases and 5 bases respectively, with 12 bases between them. The germline V gene encodes CDR1 DFQATT and CDR2 SNEGSKA (reference sequence). The CDR3 covers 12 residues. CDR3 protein: CSATPGVNEQYF. The CDR3 DNA sequence: TGCAGTGCTACTCCAGGGGTAAACGAGCAGTACTTC.